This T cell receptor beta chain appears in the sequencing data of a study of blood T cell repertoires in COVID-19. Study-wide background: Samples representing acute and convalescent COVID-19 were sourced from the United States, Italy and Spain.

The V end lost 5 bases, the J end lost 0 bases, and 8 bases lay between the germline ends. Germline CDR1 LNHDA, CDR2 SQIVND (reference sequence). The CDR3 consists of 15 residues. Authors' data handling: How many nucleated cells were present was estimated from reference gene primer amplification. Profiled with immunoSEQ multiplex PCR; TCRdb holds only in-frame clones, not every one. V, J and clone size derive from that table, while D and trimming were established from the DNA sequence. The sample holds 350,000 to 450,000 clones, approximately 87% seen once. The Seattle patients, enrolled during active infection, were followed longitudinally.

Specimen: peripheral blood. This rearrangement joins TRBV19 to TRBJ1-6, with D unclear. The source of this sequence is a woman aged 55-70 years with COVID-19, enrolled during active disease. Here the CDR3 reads CASSWTVSYNSPLHF. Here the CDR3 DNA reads TGTGCCAGTAGTTGGACTGTCTCCTATAATTCACCCCTCCACTTT.